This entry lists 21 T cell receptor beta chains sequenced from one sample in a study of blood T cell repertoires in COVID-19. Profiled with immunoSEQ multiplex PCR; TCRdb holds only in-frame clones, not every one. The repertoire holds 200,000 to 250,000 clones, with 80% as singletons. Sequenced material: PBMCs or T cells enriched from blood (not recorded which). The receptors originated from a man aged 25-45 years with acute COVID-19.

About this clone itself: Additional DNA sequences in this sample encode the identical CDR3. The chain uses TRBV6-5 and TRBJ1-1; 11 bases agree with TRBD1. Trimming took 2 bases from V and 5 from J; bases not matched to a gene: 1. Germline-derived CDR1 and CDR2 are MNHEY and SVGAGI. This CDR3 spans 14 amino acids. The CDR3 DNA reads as TGTGCCAGCAGTTACGGGACAGGGGGGACTGAAGCTTTCTTT. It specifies CASSYGTGGTEAFF.

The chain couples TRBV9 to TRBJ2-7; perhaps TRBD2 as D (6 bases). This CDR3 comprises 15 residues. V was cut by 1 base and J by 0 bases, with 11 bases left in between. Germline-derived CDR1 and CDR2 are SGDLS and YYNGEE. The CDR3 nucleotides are TGTGCCAGCAGCGTAAGCGGGCAGAGCTCCTACGAGCAGTACTTC. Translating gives CASSVSGQSSYEQYF.

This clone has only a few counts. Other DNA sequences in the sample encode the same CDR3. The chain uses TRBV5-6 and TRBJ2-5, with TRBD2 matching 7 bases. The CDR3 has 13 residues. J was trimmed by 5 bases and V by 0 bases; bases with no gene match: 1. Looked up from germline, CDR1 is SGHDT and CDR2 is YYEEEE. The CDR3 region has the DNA TGTGCCAGCAGCTTGGGAGCGGGGGAGACCCAGTACTTC. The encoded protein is CASSLGAGETQYF.

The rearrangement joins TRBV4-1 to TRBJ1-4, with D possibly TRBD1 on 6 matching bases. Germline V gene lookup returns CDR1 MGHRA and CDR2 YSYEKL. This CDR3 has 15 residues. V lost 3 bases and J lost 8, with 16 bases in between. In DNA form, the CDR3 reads TGCGCCAGCAGCCAGGGGGGGGCAGGAGGCGAAAAACTGTTTTTT. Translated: CASSQGGAGGEKLFF.

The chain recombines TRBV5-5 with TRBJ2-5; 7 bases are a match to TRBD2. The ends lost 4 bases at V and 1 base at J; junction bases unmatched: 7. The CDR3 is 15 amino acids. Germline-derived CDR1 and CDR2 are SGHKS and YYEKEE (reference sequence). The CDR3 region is CASSPLAGAQETQYF. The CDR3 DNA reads TGTGCCAGCAGCCCCTTAGCGGGCGCCCAAGAGACCCAGTACTTC.

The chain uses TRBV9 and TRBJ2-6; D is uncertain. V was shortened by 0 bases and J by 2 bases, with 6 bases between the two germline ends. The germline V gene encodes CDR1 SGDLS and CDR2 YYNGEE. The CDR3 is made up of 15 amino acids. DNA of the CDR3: TGTGCCAGCAGCGTAGTGCGGACTGGGGCCAACGTCCTGACTTTC. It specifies CASSVVRTGANVLTF.

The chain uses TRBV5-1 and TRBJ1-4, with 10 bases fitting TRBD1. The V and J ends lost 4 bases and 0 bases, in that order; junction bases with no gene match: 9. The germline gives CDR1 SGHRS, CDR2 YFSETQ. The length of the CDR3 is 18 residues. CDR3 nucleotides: TGCGCCAGCAGCGAGGGACAGGGGTCGGGTGCAACTAATGAAAAACTGTTTTTT. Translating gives CASSEGQGSGATNEKLFF.

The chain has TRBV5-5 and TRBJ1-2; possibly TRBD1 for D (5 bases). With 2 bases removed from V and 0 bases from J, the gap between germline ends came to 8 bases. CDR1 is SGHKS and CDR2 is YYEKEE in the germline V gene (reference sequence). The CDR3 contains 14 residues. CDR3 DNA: TGTGCCAGCAGCTTACGACAGTCTAACTATGGCTACACCTTC. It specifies CASSLRQSNYGYTF.

The CDR3 DNA reads TGTGCCAGCAGCCAAGATAGGGGGGACAGGGTCGTTAGGGAAGCCAAAAACATTCAGTACTTC. Protein product: CASSQDRGDRVVREAKNIQYF. The J gene is TRBJ2-4, the V gene TRBV3-1 (or the pseudogene TRBV3-2); TRBD1 matches 9 bases. V lost 0 bases to trimming and J lost 0 bases; unmatched junction nucleotides: 15. Germline CDR1 and CDR2: LGHDT and YNNKEL (reference sequence). This CDR3 has 21 residues.

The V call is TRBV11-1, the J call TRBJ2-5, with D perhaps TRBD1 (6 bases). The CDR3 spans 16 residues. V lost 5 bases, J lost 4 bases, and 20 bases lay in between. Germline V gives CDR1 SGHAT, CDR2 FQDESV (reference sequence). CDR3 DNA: TGTGCCAGCAGCGTAAAAAATCCGGGACATAGAGAGACCCAGTACTTC. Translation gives CASSVKNPGHRETQYF.

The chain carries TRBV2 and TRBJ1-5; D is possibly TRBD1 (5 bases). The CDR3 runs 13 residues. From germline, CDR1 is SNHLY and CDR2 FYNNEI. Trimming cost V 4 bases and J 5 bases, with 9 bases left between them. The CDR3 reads CASSAGNDQPQHF. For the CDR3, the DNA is TGTGCCAGCAGTGCAGGGAACGATCAGCCCCAGCATTTT.

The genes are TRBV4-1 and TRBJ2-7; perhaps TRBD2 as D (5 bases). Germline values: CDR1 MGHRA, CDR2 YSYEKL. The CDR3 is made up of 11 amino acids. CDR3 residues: CSPGLGYEQYF. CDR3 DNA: TGCTCACCTGGACTTGGCTACGAGCAGTACTTC.

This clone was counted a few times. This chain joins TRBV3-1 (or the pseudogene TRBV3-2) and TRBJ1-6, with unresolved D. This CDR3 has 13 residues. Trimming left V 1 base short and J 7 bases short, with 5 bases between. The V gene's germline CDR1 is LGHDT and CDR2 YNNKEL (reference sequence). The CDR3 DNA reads TGTGCCAGCAGCCAAGCGGGGAATTCACCCCTCCACTTT. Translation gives CASSQAGNSPLHF.

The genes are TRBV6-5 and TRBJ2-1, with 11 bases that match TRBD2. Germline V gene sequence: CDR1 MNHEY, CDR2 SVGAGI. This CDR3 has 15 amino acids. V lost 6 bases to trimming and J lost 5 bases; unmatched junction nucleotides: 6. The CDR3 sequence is CASRASGGMNNEQFF. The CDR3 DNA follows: TGTGCCAGCAGGGCTAGCGGGGGGATGAACAATGAGCAGTTCTTC.

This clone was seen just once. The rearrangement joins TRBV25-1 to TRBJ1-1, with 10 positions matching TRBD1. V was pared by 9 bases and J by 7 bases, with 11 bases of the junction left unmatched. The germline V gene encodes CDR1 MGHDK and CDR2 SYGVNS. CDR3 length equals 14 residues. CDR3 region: CASAGPGQGIEAFF. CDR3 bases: TGTGCCAGTGCCGGCCCGGGACAGGGGATTGAAGCTTTCTTT.

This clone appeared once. The CDR3 region has the DNA TGTGCCAGTAGTATATGGCCACCCGGGCAGCCCCAGCATTTT. Amino acid sequence: CASSIWPPGQPQHF. J is TRBJ1-5 and V is TRBV19; D remains unclear. Between the trimmed V and J ends, which lost 2 bases and 7 bases, there was a span of 12 bases. This CDR3 contains 14 residues. CDR1 is LNHDA and CDR2 is SQIVND in the germline V gene (reference sequence). Supplemented by reference TRBV19 and TRBJ1-5, the full variable domain reads DGGITQSPKYLFRKEGQNVTLSCEQNLNHDAMYWYRQDPGQGLRLIYYSQIVNDFQKGDIAEGYSVSREKKESFPLTVTSAQKNPTAFYLCASSIWPPGQPQHFGDGTRLSIL.

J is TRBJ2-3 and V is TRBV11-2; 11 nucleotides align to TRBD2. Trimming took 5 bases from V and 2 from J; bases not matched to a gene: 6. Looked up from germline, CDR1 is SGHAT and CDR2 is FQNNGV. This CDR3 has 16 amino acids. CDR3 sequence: CASSKLAGEITDTQYF. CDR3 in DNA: TGTGCCAGCAGCAAACTAGCGGGGGAAATCACAGATACGCAGTATTTT. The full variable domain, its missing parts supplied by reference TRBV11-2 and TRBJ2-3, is EAGVAQSPRYKIIEKRQSVAFWCNPISGHATLYWYQQILGQGPKLLIQFQNNGVVDDSQLPKDRFSAERLKGVDSTLKIQPAKLEDSAVYLCASSKLAGEITDTQYFGPGTRLTVL.

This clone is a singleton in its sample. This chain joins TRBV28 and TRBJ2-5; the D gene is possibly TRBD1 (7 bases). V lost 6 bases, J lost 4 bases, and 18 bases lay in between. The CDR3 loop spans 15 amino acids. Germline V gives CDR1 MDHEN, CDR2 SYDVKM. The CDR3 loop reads CASSLAGGIVETQYF. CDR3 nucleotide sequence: TGTGCCAGCAGCCTGGCAGGGGGGATCGTAGAGACCCAGTACTTC.

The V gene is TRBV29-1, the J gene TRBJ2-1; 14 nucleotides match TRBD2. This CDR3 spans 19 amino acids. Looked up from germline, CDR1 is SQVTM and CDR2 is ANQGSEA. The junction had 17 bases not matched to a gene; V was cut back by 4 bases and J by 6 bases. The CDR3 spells CSVGDWGRGLAGGLNEQFF. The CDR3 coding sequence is TGCAGCGTTGGGGACTGGGGACGAGGACTAGCGGGGGGACTCAATGAGCAGTTCTTC.

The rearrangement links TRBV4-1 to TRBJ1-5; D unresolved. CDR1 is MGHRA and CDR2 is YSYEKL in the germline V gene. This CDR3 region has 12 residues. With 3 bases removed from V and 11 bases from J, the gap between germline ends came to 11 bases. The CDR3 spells CASSQDRGTQHF. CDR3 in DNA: TGCGCCAGCAGCCAGGATCGAGGGACCCAGCATTTT.

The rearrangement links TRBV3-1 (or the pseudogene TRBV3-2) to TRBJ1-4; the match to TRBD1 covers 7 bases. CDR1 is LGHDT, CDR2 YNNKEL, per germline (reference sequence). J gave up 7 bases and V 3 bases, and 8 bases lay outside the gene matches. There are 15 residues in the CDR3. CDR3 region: CASSHRQGRSEKLFF. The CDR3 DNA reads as TGTGCCAGCAGCCATAGACAGGGTAGAAGTGAAAAACTGTTTTTT.